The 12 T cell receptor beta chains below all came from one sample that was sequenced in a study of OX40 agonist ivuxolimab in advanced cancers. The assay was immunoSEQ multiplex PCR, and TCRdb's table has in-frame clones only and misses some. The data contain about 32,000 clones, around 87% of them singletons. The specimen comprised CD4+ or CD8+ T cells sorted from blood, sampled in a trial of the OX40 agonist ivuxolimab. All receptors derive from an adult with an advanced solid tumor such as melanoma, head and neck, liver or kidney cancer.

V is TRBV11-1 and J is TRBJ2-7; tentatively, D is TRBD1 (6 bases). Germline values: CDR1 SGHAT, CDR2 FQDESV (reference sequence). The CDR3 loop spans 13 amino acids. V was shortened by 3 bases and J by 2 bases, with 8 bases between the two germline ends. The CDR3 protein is CASSLDSAYEQYF. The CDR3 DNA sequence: TGTGCCAGCAGCTTGGACAGCGCCTACGAGCAGTACTTC.

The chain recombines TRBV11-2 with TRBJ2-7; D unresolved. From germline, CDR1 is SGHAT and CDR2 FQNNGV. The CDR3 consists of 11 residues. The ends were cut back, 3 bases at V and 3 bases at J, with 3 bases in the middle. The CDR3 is CASSLVYEQYF. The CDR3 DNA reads TGTGCCAGCAGCTTGGTCTACGAGCAGTACTTC.

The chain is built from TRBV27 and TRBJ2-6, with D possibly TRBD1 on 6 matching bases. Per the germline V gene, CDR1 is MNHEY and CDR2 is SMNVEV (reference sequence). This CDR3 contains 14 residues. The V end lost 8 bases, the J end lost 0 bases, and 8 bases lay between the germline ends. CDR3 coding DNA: TGTGCCAGCCGAGGGGGCTCTGGGGCCAACGTCCTGACTTTC. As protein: CASRGGSGANVLTF.

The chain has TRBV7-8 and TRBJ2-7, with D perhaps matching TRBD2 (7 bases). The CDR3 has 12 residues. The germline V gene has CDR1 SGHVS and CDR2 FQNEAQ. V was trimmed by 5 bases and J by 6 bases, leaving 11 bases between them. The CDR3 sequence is CASSPGGAEQYF. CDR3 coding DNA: TGTGCCAGCAGCCCTGGGGGGGCCGAGCAGTACTTC.

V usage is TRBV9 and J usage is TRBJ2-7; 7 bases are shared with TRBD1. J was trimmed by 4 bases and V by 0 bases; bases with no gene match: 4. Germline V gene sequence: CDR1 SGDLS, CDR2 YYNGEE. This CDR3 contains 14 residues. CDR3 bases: TGTGCCAGCAGCGTAGGGGACAGAAAGTACGAGCAGTACTTC. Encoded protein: CASSVGDRKYEQYF. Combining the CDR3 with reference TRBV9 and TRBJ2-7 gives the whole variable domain DSGVTQTPKHLITATGQRVTLRCSPRSGDLSVYWYQQSLDQGLQFLIQYYNGEERAKGNILERFSAQQFPDLHSELNLSSLELGDSALYFCASSVGDRKYEQYFGPGTRLTVT.

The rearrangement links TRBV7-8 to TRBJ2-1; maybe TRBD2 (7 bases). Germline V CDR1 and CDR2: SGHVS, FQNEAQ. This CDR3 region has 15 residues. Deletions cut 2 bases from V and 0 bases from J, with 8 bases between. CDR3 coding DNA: TGTGCCAGCAGCTTAAGGGGGGGCTCCTACAATGAGCAGTTCTTC. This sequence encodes CASSLRGGSYNEQFF. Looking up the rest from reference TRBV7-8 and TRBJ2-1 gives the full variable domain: GAGVSQSPRYKVAKRGQDVALRCDPISGHVSLFWYQQALGQGPEFLTYFQNEAQLDKSGLPSDRFFAERPEGSVSTLKIQRTQQEDSAVYLCASSLRGGSYNEQFFGPGTRLTVL.

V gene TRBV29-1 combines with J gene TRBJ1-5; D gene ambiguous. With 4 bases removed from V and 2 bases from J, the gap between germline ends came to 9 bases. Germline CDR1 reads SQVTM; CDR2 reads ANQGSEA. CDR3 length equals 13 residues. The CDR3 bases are TGCAGCGTTGTGGATCAAGGCAATCAGCCCCAGCATTTT. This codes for CSVVDQGNQPQHF.

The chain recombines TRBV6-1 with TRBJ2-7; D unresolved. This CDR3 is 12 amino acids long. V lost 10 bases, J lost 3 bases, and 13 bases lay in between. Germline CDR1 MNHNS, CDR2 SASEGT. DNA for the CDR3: TGTGCCATCGTAACCGATCTCTACGAGCAGTACTTC. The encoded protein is CAIVTDLYEQYF.

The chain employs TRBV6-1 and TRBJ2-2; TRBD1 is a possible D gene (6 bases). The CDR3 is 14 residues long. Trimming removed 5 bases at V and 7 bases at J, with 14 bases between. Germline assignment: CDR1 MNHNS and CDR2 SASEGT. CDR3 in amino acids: CASSTRGGHGELFF. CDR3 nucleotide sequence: TGTGCCAGCAGTACCCGAGGGGGACACGGGGAGCTGTTTTTT.

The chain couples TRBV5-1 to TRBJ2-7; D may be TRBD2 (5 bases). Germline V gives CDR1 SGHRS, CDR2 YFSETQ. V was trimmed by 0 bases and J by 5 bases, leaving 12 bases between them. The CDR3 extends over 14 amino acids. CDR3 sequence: CASSLGGWLHEQYF. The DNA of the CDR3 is TGCGCCAGCAGCTTGGGAGGGTGGCTGCACGAGCAGTACTTC.

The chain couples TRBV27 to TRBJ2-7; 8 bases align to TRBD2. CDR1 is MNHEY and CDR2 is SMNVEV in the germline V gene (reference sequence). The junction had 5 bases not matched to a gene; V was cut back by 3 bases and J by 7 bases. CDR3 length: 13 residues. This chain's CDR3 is CASSLRGVPEQYF. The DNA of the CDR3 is TGTGCCAGCAGTTTGCGGGGGGTGCCAGAGCAGTACTTC.

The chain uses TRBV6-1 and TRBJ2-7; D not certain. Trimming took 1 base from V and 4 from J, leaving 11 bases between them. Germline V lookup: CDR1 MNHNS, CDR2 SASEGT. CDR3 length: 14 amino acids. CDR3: CASSEGTSHYEQYF. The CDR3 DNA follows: TGTGCCAGCAGTGAAGGCACTTCTCATTACGAGCAGTACTTC.